What follows describes a single T cell receptor beta chain. This entry comes from a study of blood T cell repertoires in COVID-19. Study background: Sites across the United States, Italy and Spain contributed samples from acute and convalescent COVID-19. PBMCs, B-cell-depleted T cells, or T cells were the source of the cDNA or gDNA that made up the material.

The J segment lost 1 base and the V segment lost 0 bases, leaving 3 bases of the junction unmatched. The CDR3 spans 15 residues. Germline-derived CDR1 and CDR2 are SGDLS and YYNGEE. Authors' processing steps: The assay estimated nucleated cells by amplifying reference gene primers. The method was immunoSEQ multiplex PCR; TCRdb's version includes in-frame clones alone and lacks a portion of them. V, J and clone size derive from that table, while D and trimming were established from the DNA sequence. The sample carries about 140,000 clones, 70% to 80% recorded once. Sequencing was performed on peripheral blood. The source of this sequence is a woman aged 45-59 years with active or convalescent COVID-19. The genes are TRBV9 and TRBJ1-1; TRBD1 aligns across 7 bases. The CDR3, as DNA: TGTGCCAGCAGCGTAGGGAGACAGGGGAACACTGAAGCTTTCTTT. This encodes CASSVGRQGNTEAFF. Variable domain in full (rest from reference TRBV9 and TRBJ1-1): DSGVTQTPKHLITATGQRVTLRCSPRSGDLSVYWYQQSLDQGLQFLIQYYNGEERAKGNILERFSAQQFPDLHSELNLSSLELGDSALYFCASSVGRQGNTEAFFGQGTRLTVV.